This T cell receptor beta chain is from a study of T cells after yellow fever vaccination. TCRdb redid the calling of the 5' RACE reads with MiXCR, one entry per CDR3 protein. The table lists about 210,000 distinct CDR3 sequences, roughly 3% of them singletons. Germline V CDR1 and CDR2: SGHRS, YFSETQ. Deletions cut 4 bases from V and 4 bases from J, with 9 bases between. This CDR3 comprises 13 residues. The material sequenced was CD4+ T cells sorted from PBMCs, taken 10 days after the yellow fever booster vaccination. The source is a young man who received the YFV17D yellow fever vaccine. The chain joins TRBV5-1 to TRBJ1-3; D is unresolved. The CDR3 DNA reads as TGCGCCAGCAGCGCAGAATCAGGAAACACCATATATTTT. It is translated as CASSAESGNTIYF.